Listed below are T cell receptor beta chains from one sample, sequenced in a study of graft-versus-host responses after intestinal transplantation. TCRdb's copy holds only in-frame clones and misses some; the assay was immunoSEQ multiplex PCR. Here the sample spans tens of thousands of clones, 83% being singletons. The sequencing used PBMCs, collected about 28 days after intestinal transplant. The receptors come from a human patient who received an intestinal transplant, so some T cells may come from the graft donor. Each CDR3 is given with its conserved first and last residue. Fields, in order: V gene, D gene, clone size, J gene, CDR3 DNA, CDR3 protein. A D gene is named only where the DNA matches it firmly. A row's size may be missing; if present it is once, few, many or a size class.

V gene: TRBV5-6
D gene: NA
clone size: NA
J gene: TRBJ2-3
CDR3 DNA: TGTGCCAGCAGCTTTGTACAGGGCACAGATACGCAGTATTTT
CDR3 protein: CASSFVQGTDTQYF

V gene: TRBV28
D gene: NA
clone size: NA
J gene: TRBJ1-5
CDR3 DNA: TGTGCCAGCAGTTTAAGAGGGGGTTTCATGACATGGGCCCGGGTTTATAGCAATCAGCCCCAGCATTTT
CDR3 protein: CASSLRGGFMTWARVYSNQPQHF

V gene: TRBV5-4
D gene: NA
clone size: NA
J gene: TRBJ1-2
CDR3 DNA: TGTGCCAGCAAGTCAACTAACTATGGCTACACCTTC
CDR3 protein: CASKSTNYGYTF

V gene: TRBV5-4
D gene: TRBD2
clone size: NA
J gene: TRBJ2-3
CDR3 DNA: TGTGCCAGCAGCTTGGCCGGACTAGCGGGGGATTATACGCAGTATTTT
CDR3 protein: CASSLAGLAGDYTQYF

V gene: TRBV11-2
D gene: NA
clone size: NA
J gene: TRBJ2-1
CDR3 DNA: TGTGCCAGCAGCTTGGGAGGAGGGCCGAGGAATGAGCAGTTCTTC
CDR3 protein: CASSLGGGPRNEQFF

V gene: TRBV27
D gene: TRBD1
clone size: NA
J gene: TRBJ2-7
CDR3 DNA: TGTGCCAGCAGTTGGGGCAGGGGGCACGAGCAGTACTTC
CDR3 protein: CASSWGRGHEQYF

V gene: TRBV2
D gene: TRBD2
clone size: NA
J gene: TRBJ2-1
CDR3 DNA: TGTGCCAGCAGTGTGACCCTAGCGGTCCACAATGAGCAGTTCTTC
CDR3 protein: CASSVTLAVHNEQFF

V gene: TRBV6-1
D gene: TRBD1
clone size: NA
J gene: TRBJ2-7
CDR3 DNA: TGTGCCAGCAGCCCGGACAGGGGGCGGGGCGAGCAGTACTTC
CDR3 protein: CASSPDRGRGEQYF

V gene: TRBV28
D gene: TRBD1
clone size: NA
J gene: TRBJ1-5
CDR3 DNA: TGTGCCAGCAGCCCAGGGGGGGGCCTGAATCAGCCCCAGCATTTT
CDR3 protein: CASSPGGGLNQPQHF

V gene: TRBV28
D gene: TRBD1
clone size: NA
J gene: TRBJ1-2
CDR3 DNA: TGTGCCAGCAGTATAACAGGGGGCTTCTCTTTCGACCTCTTC
CDR3 protein: CASSITGGFSFDLF

V gene: TRBV5-4
D gene: TRBD2
clone size: NA
J gene: TRBJ2-5
CDR3 DNA: TGTGCCAGCAGCATCGTCGGGGGACTAGCGGGAGACCAAGAGACCCAGTACTTC
CDR3 protein: CASSIVGGLAGDQETQYF

V gene: TRBV7-6
D gene: TRBD2
clone size: NA
J gene: TRBJ2-2
CDR3 DNA: TGTGCCAGCAGCCAAGGGACTAGCGGGAACACCGGGGAGCTGTTTTTT
CDR3 protein: CASSQGTSGNTGELFF

V gene: TRBV6-5
D gene: NA
clone size: NA
J gene: TRBJ2-3
CDR3 DNA: TGTGCCAGCAGTTTCTATTCAGGGACAGATACGCAGTATTTT
CDR3 protein: CASSFYSGTDTQYF

V gene: TRBV4-1
D gene: TRBD1
clone size: NA
J gene: TRBJ2-1
CDR3 DNA: TGCGCCAGCAGCCAAGAGACAGGGAGTTACAATGAGCAGTTCTTC
CDR3 protein: CASSQETGSYNEQFF

V gene: TRBV10-3
D gene: NA
clone size: few
J gene: TRBJ2-5
CDR3 DNA: TGTGCCATCAGTGAGTCAGCCGGGACCCAAGAGACCCAGTACTTC
CDR3 protein: CAISESAGTQETQYF

V gene: TRBV30
D gene: TRBD1
clone size: NA
J gene: TRBJ2-7
CDR3 DNA: TGTGCCTGGAGTGTATGGGCAGGGACAGCAGTATTCCACGAGCAGTACTTC
CDR3 protein: CAWSVWAGTAVFHEQYF

V gene: TRBV7-3
D gene: NA
clone size: NA
J gene: TRBJ2-7
CDR3 DNA: TGTGCCAGCAGCCTGGGTGCGAACTACGAGCAGTACTTC
CDR3 protein: CASSLGANYEQYF

V gene: TRBV5-4
D gene: TRBD1
clone size: NA
J gene: TRBJ2-5
CDR3 DNA: TGTGCCAGCAGCTTGAGGACAGGGCAAGAGACCCAGTACTTC
CDR3 protein: CASSLRTGQETQYF

V gene: TRBV28
D gene: TRBD1
clone size: NA
J gene: TRBJ1-1
CDR3 DNA: TGTGCCAGCAGTTTACTTGGGATAGGGGGCGACACTGAAGCTTTCTTT
CDR3 protein: CASSLLGIGGDTEAFF

V gene: TRBV6-5
D gene: TRBD1
clone size: NA
J gene: TRBJ2-1
CDR3 DNA: TGTGCCAGCAGTGAGACAGGGTATGACAATGAGCAGTTCTTC
CDR3 protein: CASSETGYDNEQFF

V gene: TRBV19
D gene: NA
clone size: NA
J gene: TRBJ1-6
CDR3 DNA: TGTGCCAGTAGTATACAAGCAGGGGACCAAATCAATTCACCCCTCCACTTT
CDR3 protein: CASSIQAGDQINSPLHF

V gene: TRBV28
D gene: NA
clone size: NA
J gene: TRBJ2-7
CDR3 DNA: TGTGCCAGCAGTTTATCCCCTAGGAACGGCGAGCAGTACTTC
CDR3 protein: CASSLSPRNGEQYF

V gene: TRBV6-6
D gene: NA
clone size: NA
J gene: TRBJ1-2
CDR3 DNA: TGTGCCAGCAGTTACTCGTATGAGGCTAACTATGGCTACACCTTC
CDR3 protein: CASSYSYEANYGYTF

V gene: TRBV4-1
D gene: NA
clone size: NA
J gene: TRBJ1-2
CDR3 DNA: TGCGCCAGCAGCCTACTACCCCGGACCCCTAACTATGGCTACACCTTC
CDR3 protein: CASSLLPRTPNYGYTF

V gene: TRBV6-5
D gene: NA
clone size: NA
J gene: TRBJ1-1
CDR3 DNA: TGTGCCAGCAGTTACGGCGCCGCGAACACTGAAGCTTTCTTT
CDR3 protein: CASSYGAANTEAFF

V gene: TRBV10-2
D gene: NA
clone size: NA
J gene: TRBJ1-1
CDR3 DNA: TGCGCCAGCAGTCGCCGGGAGACTGAAGCTTTCTTT
CDR3 protein: CASSRRETEAFF

V gene: TRBV20-1
D gene: NA
clone size: NA
J gene: TRBJ2-3
CDR3 DNA: TGCAGTGCCCCCCGGGGCGATACGCAGTATTTT
CDR3 protein: CSAPRGDTQYF

V gene: TRBV6-1
D gene: TRBD2
clone size: NA
J gene: TRBJ2-1
CDR3 DNA: TGTGCCAGCAGTGAAAACGGGGGGAACCGCCCCCATGAGCAGTTCTTC
CDR3 protein: CASSENGGNRPHEQFF

V gene: TRBV30
D gene: TRBD1
clone size: once
J gene: TRBJ2-3
CDR3 DNA: TGTGCCTGGAGTGTATTTCGGGACAGAGGATCACATTCCCCAACCAGCACAGATACGCAGTATTTT
CDR3 protein: CAWSVFRDRGSHSPTSTDTQYF

V gene: TRBV27
D gene: TRBD1
clone size: few
J gene: TRBJ2-3
CDR3 DNA: TGTGCCAGCGGCCGGACAGGGGGCACAGATACGCAGTATTTT
CDR3 protein: CASGRTGGTDTQYF

V gene: TRBV19
D gene: TRBD2
clone size: NA
J gene: TRBJ2-4
CDR3 DNA: TGTGCCAGTAGTGATCTAGCGGGGACCTCCAAAAACATTCAGTACTTC
CDR3 protein: CASSDLAGTSKNIQYF

V gene: TRBV7-2
D gene: NA
clone size: NA
J gene: TRBJ2-7
CDR3 DNA: TGTGCCAGCAGCCCCGGACTAACCACCTACGAGCAGTACTTC
CDR3 protein: CASSPGLTTYEQYF

V gene: TRBV9
D gene: NA
clone size: NA
J gene: TRBJ2-6
CDR3 DNA: TGTGCCAGCAGCGTAGATGGGGGCTCTGGGGCCAACGTCCTGACTTTC
CDR3 protein: CASSVDGGSGANVLTF

V gene: TRBV25-1
D gene: NA
clone size: NA
J gene: TRBJ2-2
CDR3 DNA: TGTGCCAGCGGCAAAGGGGGGGTCATTCTTACCGGGGAGCTGTTTTTT
CDR3 protein: CASGKGGVILTGELFF

V gene: TRBV14
D gene: TRBD2
clone size: NA
J gene: TRBJ2-1
CDR3 DNA: TGTGCCAGCAGCCCGACTAGCGGGGCCTACAATGAGCAGTTCTTC
CDR3 protein: CASSPTSGAYNEQFF

V gene: TRBV28
D gene: NA
clone size: NA
J gene: TRBJ1-2
CDR3 DNA: TGTGCCAGCAGTTTATTGGCGGAGGCCGGAGACTATGGCTACACCTTC
CDR3 protein: CASSLLAEAGDYGYTF

V gene: TRBV11-2
D gene: NA
clone size: NA
J gene: TRBJ2-3
CDR3 DNA: TGTGCCAGCAGCACCAGGGTACAAGATACGCAGTATTTT
CDR3 protein: CASSTRVQDTQYF

V gene: TRBV5-1
D gene: NA
clone size: NA
J gene: TRBJ2-1
CDR3 DNA: TGCGCCAGCAGCTTCGGTGGGAGAGGGGTCAATGAGCAGTTCTTC
CDR3 protein: CASSFGGRGVNEQFF

V gene: TRBV2
D gene: NA
clone size: NA
J gene: TRBJ2-1
CDR3 DNA: TGTGCCAGCAGTGATGAAGCAATAGTCCCCGAGCAGTTCTTC
CDR3 protein: CASSDEAIVPEQFF

V gene: TRBV28
D gene: NA
clone size: once
J gene: TRBJ1-3
CDR3 DNA: TGTGCCAGCAGTTTAATGGGAAGTAGGAACACCATATATTTT
CDR3 protein: CASSLMGSRNTIYF

V gene: TRBV29-1
D gene: NA
clone size: NA
J gene: TRBJ2-5
CDR3 DNA: TGCAGCGTTTCATACAGGACCGGGGAGACCCAGTACTTC
CDR3 protein: CSVSYRTGETQYF

V gene: TRBV6-1
D gene: TRBD1
clone size: NA
J gene: TRBJ1-1
CDR3 DNA: TGTGCCAGCAGTGAAGCGCCGACAGGGGGCTTCACTGAAGCTTTCTTT
CDR3 protein: CASSEAPTGGFTEAFF

V gene: TRBV6-1
D gene: NA
clone size: NA
J gene: TRBJ1-1
CDR3 DNA: TGTGCCAGCAGTGAACTAACAGGGTGGCCGAACACTGAAGCTTTCTTT
CDR3 protein: CASSELTGWPNTEAFF

V gene: TRBV7-2
D gene: NA
clone size: NA
J gene: TRBJ1-6
CDR3 DNA: TGTGCCAGCAGCTTAAGTAGGGGGTATAATTCACCCCTCCACTTT
CDR3 protein: CASSLSRGYNSPLHF

V gene: TRBV27
D gene: TRBD2
clone size: few
J gene: TRBJ2-1
CDR3 DNA: TGTGCCAGCGCCCTAGCGGGAGTGGCGGGCAATGAGCAGTTCTTC
CDR3 protein: CASALAGVAGNEQFF

V gene: TRBV7-9
D gene: TRBD1
clone size: NA
J gene: TRBJ1-5
CDR3 DNA: TGTGCCAGCAGCTTAGGTCAGGGGGCTGGTCAGCCCCAGCATTTT
CDR3 protein: CASSLGQGAGQPQHF

V gene: TRBV5-1
D gene: NA
clone size: NA
J gene: TRBJ1-2
CDR3 DNA: TGCGCCAGCAGCTTGGACAGTCCTAACTATGGCTACACCTTC
CDR3 protein: CASSLDSPNYGYTF

V gene: TRBV7-6
D gene: NA
clone size: NA
J gene: TRBJ2-2
CDR3 DNA: TGTGCCAGCAGCTTAGAAAGCTCCCCCGGGGAGCTGTTTTTT
CDR3 protein: CASSLESSPGELFF

V gene: TRBV7-8
D gene: TRBD1
clone size: NA
J gene: TRBJ2-6
CDR3 DNA: TGTGCCAGCAGCCCTGACAGGGTCCCTTTCTCTGGGGCCAACGTCCTGACTTTC
CDR3 protein: CASSPDRVPFSGANVLTF

V gene: TRBV28
D gene: NA
clone size: once
J gene: TRBJ1-5
CDR3 DNA: TGTGCCAGCAGTCCCCTAATGGAACCCCAGCATTTT
CDR3 protein: CASSPLMEPQHF

V gene: TRBV5-4
D gene: NA
clone size: NA
J gene: TRBJ2-7
CDR3 DNA: TGTGCCAGCAGTAATACTAGTCTCCCTATCGAGCAGTACTTC
CDR3 protein: CASSNTSLPIEQYF

V gene: TRBV7-9
D gene: TRBD1
clone size: once
J gene: TRBJ2-1
CDR3 DNA: TGTGCCAGCAGCTTAAAAAGGAGGCCAGACAGGGCTTTTCACAATGAGCAGTTCTTC
CDR3 protein: CASSLKRRPDRAFHNEQFF

V gene: TRBV6-5
D gene: TRBD1
clone size: NA
J gene: TRBJ1-2
CDR3 DNA: TGTGCCACCCTCAATGGGGACAGGGTGGGTGGCTACACCTTC
CDR3 protein: CATLNGDRVGGYTF